Below, 9 T cell receptor beta chains from the same sample are listed, as sequenced in a study of blood T cell repertoires in COVID-19. Data came from immunoSEQ multiplex PCR; TCRdb stores just in-frame clones and leaves some out. Of around 300,000 clones in the sample, 70% to 90% were seen once. Sequenced: peripheral blood. Every receptor here comes from a woman in her 30s with active or convalescent COVID-19.

V usage is TRBV6-5 and J usage is TRBJ1-4, with D possibly matching TRBD1 (5 bases). Trimming took 0 bases from V and 0 from J, leaving 5 bases between them. CDR3 length equals 15 residues. Germline lookup yields CDR1 MNHEY and CDR2 SVGAGI. In nucleotides, the CDR3 is TGTGCCAGCAGTTACTCGACAGCAACTAATGAAAAACTGTTTTTT. Translated: CASSYSTATNEKLFF.

The chain recombines TRBV2 with TRBJ1-4, with D tentatively TRBD1 (5 bases). V was trimmed by 3 bases and J by 8 bases, leaving 13 bases between them. Germline CDR1 and CDR2: SNHLY and FYNNEI. This CDR3 region has 14 residues. The CDR3 loop reads CASSDRQGSEKLFF. The CDR3 DNA follows: TGTGCCAGCAGTGATCGGCAGGGATCCGAAAAACTGTTTTTT.

This chain connects TRBV6-5 to TRBJ1-5, with D perhaps matching TRBD1 (6 bases). Trimming shortened V by 6 bases and J by 2 bases, and 11 bases separated the two germline ends. Germline V gene lookup returns CDR1 MNHEY and CDR2 SVGAGI. The CDR3 runs 14 residues. CDR3 sequence (DNA): TGTGCCAGCAGCCCCGGACAGCGCAATCAGCCCCAGCATTTT. It translates to CASSPGQRNQPQHF.

The chain has TRBV19 and TRBJ2-7; D remains ambiguous. V was cut by 1 base and J by 0 bases, with 10 bases left in between. Germline CDR1 is LNHDA and CDR2 is SQIVND (reference sequence). The CDR3 spans 15 residues. The CDR3 reads CASSIVAQSSYEQYF. In DNA form, the CDR3 reads TGTGCCAGTAGTATAGTCGCACAGAGCTCCTACGAGCAGTACTTC.

This clone showed up just a few times. The CDR3 region has the DNA TGTGCCAGCAGTATTACAGGGGGCGACTATGGCTACACCTTC. Its protein is CASSITGGDYGYTF. The chain is built from TRBV6-2 or TRBV6-3 and TRBJ1-2; the match to TRBD1 covers 9 bases. The trim removed 5 bases at V and 3 bases at J, leaving 4 bases unmatched. CDR1 is MNHEY, CDR2 SVGEGT, per germline. The CDR3 is made up of 14 amino acids.

The chain employs TRBV5-4 and TRBJ2-1, with 10 bases fitting TRBD2. With 2 bases clipped from V and 5 bases from J, the junction kept 7 bases outside the gene matches. Germline V CDR1 and CDR2: SGHNT, YYREEE (reference sequence). The CDR3 extends over 16 amino acids. The CDR3 region has the DNA TGTGCCAGCAGCTTTTCTCTAGCGGGGGATCACAATGAGCAGTTCTTC. This codes for CASSFSLAGDHNEQFF.

The rearrangement uses TRBV7-2 and TRBJ1-2; 8 bases fit TRBD1. With 1 base clipped from V and 8 bases from J, the junction kept 9 bases outside the gene matches. The CDR3 loop spans 15 amino acids. The germline V gene has CDR1 SGHTA and CDR2 FQGNSA. The CDR3 sequence: CASSLDLGTGTGYTF. In DNA form, the CDR3 reads TGTGCCAGCAGCTTAGATTTGGGGACAGGAACCGGCTACACCTTC.

This clone was recorded a few times. V usage is TRBV7-9 and J usage is TRBJ1-2; 7 bases are shared with TRBD1. The J segment lost 8 bases and the V segment lost 5 bases, leaving 8 bases of the junction unmatched. Germline V gene sequence: CDR1 SEHNR, CDR2 FQNEAQ (reference sequence). CDR3 length: 13 residues. The CDR3 is CASSINRGEGYTF. The CDR3 region has the DNA TGTGCCAGCAGCATCAACAGGGGCGAGGGCTACACCTTC.

The V and J genes are TRBV4-3 and TRBJ2-3; D is undetermined. Germline V gene data show CDR1 as LGHNA and CDR2 as YSLEER. This CDR3 contains 16 residues. The V gene lost 0 bases and the J gene lost 1 base, with 11 bases spanning the gap. For the CDR3, the DNA is TGCGCCAGCAGCCAAGATAGCTCGTCAGGCACAGATACGCAGTATTTT. This translates into CASSQDSSSGTDTQYF.